These T cell receptor beta chains were read from a single sample in a study of CD8 T cells in ankylosing spondylitis. TCRdb called the 5' RACE reads again in MiXCR, with one record for every CDR3 protein. The sample lists approximately 45,000 distinct CDR3 sequences, about 4% occurring once. Input material: blood, either unsorted or a sorted T cell fraction (not recorded which). All receptors come from a female donor with ankylosing spondylitis or in good health (not recorded which). CDR3s leave out the opening cysteine and the closing phenylalanine or tryptophan. Clone size is given for some rows only: seen once, a few or many times, or a class if the clone is expanded.

j_call: TRBJ2-3
v_call: TRBV9
clone_size: medium-sized
cdr3_length: 16
cdr3_aa: ASSVVPSSPGRADTQY

j_call: TRBJ2-3
v_call: TRBV9
clone_size: few
cdr3_length: 15
cdr3_aa: ASSVDLGGGLRDTQY

j_call: TRBJ2-5
v_call: TRBV9
clone_size: many
cdr3_length: 14
cdr3_aa: ASSVAPSGGEETQY

j_call: TRBJ2-7
v_call: TRBV9
clone_size: many
cdr3_length: 14
cdr3_aa: ASSSDGEDGTYEQY

j_call: TRBJ2-5
v_call: TRBV9
clone_size: -
cdr3_length: 16
cdr3_aa: ASSVQAAASGLQETQY

j_call: TRBJ2-7
v_call: TRBV9
clone_size: many
cdr3_length: 13
cdr3_aa: ASSVAAGGRHEQY

j_call: TRBJ2-2
v_call: TRBV9
clone_size: many
cdr3_length: 14
cdr3_aa: ASRKGQGANTGELF

j_call: TRBJ2-7
v_call: TRBV9
clone_size: many
cdr3_length: 12
cdr3_aa: ASSSHGTTREQY

j_call: TRBJ2-1
v_call: TRBV9
clone_size: -
cdr3_length: 13
cdr3_aa: ASSRKAGGPNEQF

j_call: TRBJ2-2
v_call: TRBV9
clone_size: few
cdr3_length: 12
cdr3_aa: ASSVGGGPGELF

j_call: TRBJ2-2
v_call: TRBV9
clone_size: many
cdr3_length: 13
cdr3_aa: ASSVTGVWTGELF

j_call: TRBJ1-2
v_call: TRBV9
clone_size: few
cdr3_length: 13
cdr3_aa: TSSVEAGGLYGYT

j_call: TRBJ2-1
v_call: TRBV9
clone_size: many
cdr3_length: 14
cdr3_aa: ASSVEGAGGLNEQF

j_call: TRBJ2-1
v_call: TRBV9
clone_size: -
cdr3_length: 11
cdr3_aa: ASSVDPVNEQF

j_call: TRBJ2-1
v_call: TRBV9
clone_size: many
cdr3_length: 12
cdr3_aa: ASSPSPEVHEQF

j_call: TRBJ1-2
v_call: TRBV9
clone_size: many
cdr3_length: 11
cdr3_aa: ASSVGPGNRYT

j_call: TRBJ1-5
v_call: TRBV9
clone_size: many
cdr3_length: 13
cdr3_aa: ASSVQGRLNQPQH

j_call: TRBJ1-2
v_call: TRBV9
clone_size: -
cdr3_length: 13
cdr3_aa: ASSAPGQGNYGYT

j_call: TRBJ2-7
v_call: TRBV9
clone_size: many
cdr3_length: 13
cdr3_aa: ASSMTGVSSYEQY

j_call: TRBJ2-2
v_call: TRBV9
clone_size: many
cdr3_length: 14
cdr3_aa: ASSVTTGLYTGELF

j_call: TRBJ2-5
v_call: TRBV9
clone_size: many
cdr3_length: 12
cdr3_aa: ASSVTSWGETQY

j_call: TRBJ1-3
v_call: TRBV9
clone_size: many
cdr3_length: 12
cdr3_aa: ASSTRTGYGTIY

j_call: TRBJ1-1
v_call: TRBV9
clone_size: many
cdr3_length: 11
cdr3_aa: ASSVGLSAEAF

j_call: TRBJ2-2
v_call: TRBV9
clone_size: many
cdr3_length: 13
cdr3_aa: ASSVGGDATGELF

j_call: TRBJ2-3
v_call: TRBV9
clone_size: many
cdr3_length: 12
cdr3_aa: ASSPRLGTDTQY

j_call: TRBJ1-2
v_call: TRBV9
clone_size: many
cdr3_length: 14
cdr3_aa: ASSVDPDRGEAGYT

j_call: TRBJ2-2
v_call: TRBV9
clone_size: few
cdr3_length: 12
cdr3_aa: ASSTDRFTGELF

j_call: TRBJ2-3
v_call: TRBV9
clone_size: medium-sized
cdr3_length: 12
cdr3_aa: ASSYGDLTDTQY

j_call: TRBJ1-5
v_call: TRBV27
clone_size: many
cdr3_length: 14
cdr3_aa: ASSPPDSHSNQPQH

j_call: TRBJ2-6
v_call: TRBV9
clone_size: -
cdr3_length: 17
cdr3_aa: ASSPHPGTSLRGANVLT

j_call: TRBJ1-2
v_call: TRBV9
clone_size: many
cdr3_length: 13
cdr3_aa: ASSVVGGGDYGYT

j_call: TRBJ2-5
v_call: TRBV9
clone_size: many
cdr3_length: 12
cdr3_aa: ASSVAGGQETQY

j_call: TRBJ2-3
v_call: TRBV9
clone_size: many
cdr3_length: 12
cdr3_aa: ASSVTGGLDTQY

j_call: TRBJ1-2
v_call: TRBV9
clone_size: -
cdr3_length: 14
cdr3_aa: ASSVGGLQLERGYT

j_call: TRBJ1-1
v_call: TRBV9
clone_size: many
cdr3_length: 14
cdr3_aa: ASSVDLRGGNTEAF

j_call: TRBJ1-6
v_call: TRBV9
clone_size: many
cdr3_length: 12
cdr3_aa: ASSVGPVNSPLH

j_call: TRBJ1-5
v_call: TRBV9
clone_size: many
cdr3_length: 11
cdr3_aa: ASSVGTSQPQH

j_call: TRBJ1-6
v_call: TRBV9
clone_size: many
cdr3_length: 12
cdr3_aa: ASSVRVDNSPLH

j_call: TRBJ2-2
v_call: TRBV9
clone_size: many
cdr3_length: 12
cdr3_aa: ASSVAPSTGELF

j_call: TRBJ2-3
v_call: TRBV9
clone_size: many
cdr3_length: 14
cdr3_aa: ASSEGVGQTTDTQY

j_call: TRBJ1-4
v_call: TRBV9
clone_size: many
cdr3_length: 16
cdr3_aa: ASSTTGTGFATNEKLF

j_call: TRBJ2-3
v_call: TRBV9
clone_size: many
cdr3_length: 13
cdr3_aa: ASSTQGLGADTQY

j_call: TRBJ2-1
v_call: TRBV9
clone_size: many
cdr3_length: 14
cdr3_aa: ASRAADAGGPGEQF

j_call: TRBJ2-1
v_call: TRBV9
clone_size: -
cdr3_length: 14
cdr3_aa: ASSEPGTGIHNEQF

j_call: TRBJ1-3
v_call: TRBV9
clone_size: few
cdr3_length: 11
cdr3_aa: ASSAEAGNTIY

j_call: TRBJ2-3
v_call: TRBV9
clone_size: few
cdr3_length: 9
cdr3_aa: ASSDDIVWY

j_call: TRBJ2-3
v_call: TRBV9
clone_size: many
cdr3_length: 11
cdr3_aa: ASTNRFLGTQY

j_call: TRBJ2-5
v_call: TRBV9
clone_size: many
cdr3_length: 10
cdr3_aa: ASARTEETQY

j_call: TRBJ1-5
v_call: TRBV9
clone_size: medium-sized
cdr3_length: 14
cdr3_aa: ASSVAVHSRNQPQH

j_call: TRBJ1-6
v_call: TRBV9
clone_size: many
cdr3_length: 13
cdr3_aa: ASSADRGGNSPLH

j_call: TRBJ2-2
v_call: TRBV9
clone_size: -
cdr3_length: 14
cdr3_aa: ASSVDRAGNTGELF